These 5 T cell receptor beta chains were all obtained from the same sample, sequenced in a study of blood T cell repertoires in COVID-19. Sequencing used immunoSEQ multiplex PCR; TCRdb keeps in-frame clones, though not all of them. The sample yields around 150,000 clones, 85% seen once. Source material: peripheral blood. The receptors come from a human donor with acute or convalescent COVID-19. The donor label of this sample is uncertain.

With respect to this clone: Other DNA sequences in this sample translate to the same CDR3. V is TRBV7-8 and J is TRBJ1-1; D is possibly TRBD1 (6 bases). Per the germline V gene, CDR1 is SGHVS and CDR2 is FQNEAQ. The CDR3 loop spans 13 amino acids. V was trimmed by 1 base and J by 5 bases, leaving 8 bases between them. The CDR3 region has the DNA TGTGCCAGCAGCTTAGTCAGGGGAACTGAAGCTTTCTTT. The encoded protein is CASSLVRGTEAFF.

The chain uses TRBV4-3 and TRBJ1-5; 7 positions agree with TRBD1. Per germline, CDR1 LGHNA and CDR2 YSLEER. V gave up 0 bases and J gave up 6 bases; unmatched junction bases: 5. The CDR3 is made up of 15 amino acids. CDR3 residues: CASSQDDRAGQPQHF. The DNA of the CDR3 is TGCGCCAGCAGCCAAGATGACAGGGCGGGTCAGCCCCAGCATTTT.

The J gene is TRBJ1-6, the V gene TRBV5-1; TRBD1 matches 7 bases. Germline values: CDR1 SGHRS, CDR2 YFSETQ. This CDR3 contains 15 residues. After removal of 4 bases from V and 8 bases from J, the junction contained 9 bases not matched to a gene. CDR3 region: CASSPRTGADSPLHF. For the CDR3, the DNA is TGCGCCAGCAGCCCTCGAACAGGGGCGGATTCACCCCTCCACTTT.

The CDR3 DNA reads TGCGCCAGCAGCTTCCCAGGGGAACTTCGCGAGCAGTACTTC. Protein sequence: CASSFPGELREQYF. The J gene is TRBJ2-7, the V gene TRBV5-1, with D perhaps TRBD1 (6 bases). Between the trimmed V and J ends, which lost 2 bases and 6 bases, there was a span of 15 bases. This CDR3 is 14 amino acids long. Germline V gene sequence: CDR1 SGHRS, CDR2 YFSETQ.

V and J are TRBV5-1 and TRBJ2-3; 11 bases map to TRBD2. The J segment lost 0 bases and the V segment lost 3 bases, leaving 3 bases of the junction unmatched. The V gene's germline CDR1 is SGHRS and CDR2 YFSETQ. The CDR3 has 16 residues. Written as DNA, the CDR3 is TGCGCCAGCAGCTCTTTAGCGGGGGGGAGCACAGATACGCAGTATTTT. It encodes CASSSLAGGSTDTQYF.